This TCR beta chain was documented in a study of cytomegalovirus exposure and HLA in healthy donors. The CDR3 spans 13 residues. Germline V gene lookup returns CDR1 SNHLY and CDR2 FYNNEI. The V gene end was trimmed by 3 bases and the J gene end by 6 bases; junction bases not matched to a gene: 3. PCR employed 60 Vbeta and 13 Jbeta primers. TCRdb keeps only in-frame clones here, not all; method: immunoSEQ multiplex PCR. This table has some 77,000 clones, approximately 75% appearing once. This clonotype was obtained from a woman between 40 and 50 years old in good health and CMV-seronegative. The material sequenced was PBMCs. The chain joins TRBV2 to TRBJ1-1; 8 positions match TRBD1. Here the CDR3 reads CASSEGQAPEAFF. The CDR3 DNA follows: TGTGCCAGCAGTGAGGGACAGGCCCCTGAAGCTTTCTTT.